Here is one T cell receptor (beta chain) with its context. This sample is part of a study of T cell responses to AZD1222 COVID-19 vaccine. Sequenced by immunoSEQ multiplex PCR; TCRdb stores in-frame clones only, minus some. The sample shows approximately 150,000 clones, 91% of them seen only once. The material was peripheral blood, obtained 28 days after the second AZD1222 dose. The source of this sequence is an adult who received the AZD1222 COVID-19 vaccine.

The CDR3 DNA follows: TGTGCCAGCACCAGCTTAGTGCTCTCCTATGGCTACACCTTC. Its protein is CASTSLVLSYGYTF. V and J are TRBV7-9 and TRBJ1-2; D ambiguous. CDR3 length: 14 residues. Germline V CDR1 and CDR2: SEHNR, FQNEAQ (reference sequence). Trimming shortened V by 7 bases and J by 4 bases, and 16 bases separated the two germline ends.